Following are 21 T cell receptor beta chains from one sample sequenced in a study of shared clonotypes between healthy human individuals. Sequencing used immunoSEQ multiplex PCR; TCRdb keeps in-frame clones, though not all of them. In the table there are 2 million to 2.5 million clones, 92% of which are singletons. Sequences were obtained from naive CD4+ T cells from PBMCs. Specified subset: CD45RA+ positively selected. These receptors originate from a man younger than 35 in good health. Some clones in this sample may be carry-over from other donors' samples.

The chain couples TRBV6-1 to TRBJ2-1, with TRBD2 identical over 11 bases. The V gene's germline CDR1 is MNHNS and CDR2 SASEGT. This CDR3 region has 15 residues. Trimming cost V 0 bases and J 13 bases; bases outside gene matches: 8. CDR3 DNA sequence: TGTGCCAGCAGTGAAGCTGGGACTAGCGGCTTTAACCAGTTCTTC. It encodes CASSEAGTSGFNQFF.

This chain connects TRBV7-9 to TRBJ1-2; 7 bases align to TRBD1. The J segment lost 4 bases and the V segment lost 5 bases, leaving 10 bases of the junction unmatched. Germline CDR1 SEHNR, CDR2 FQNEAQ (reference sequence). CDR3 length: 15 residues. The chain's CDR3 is CASSHTPGQVYGYTF. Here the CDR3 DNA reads TGTGCCAGCAGCCATACACCCGGACAGGTCTATGGCTACACCTTC.

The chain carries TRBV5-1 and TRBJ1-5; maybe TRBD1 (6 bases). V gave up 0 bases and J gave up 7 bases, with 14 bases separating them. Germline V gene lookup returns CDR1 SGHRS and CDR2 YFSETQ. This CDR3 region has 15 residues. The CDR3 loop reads CASSLDSGAGQPQHF. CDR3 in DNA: TGCGCCAGCAGCTTGGACTCGGGGGCTGGGCAGCCCCAGCATTTT.

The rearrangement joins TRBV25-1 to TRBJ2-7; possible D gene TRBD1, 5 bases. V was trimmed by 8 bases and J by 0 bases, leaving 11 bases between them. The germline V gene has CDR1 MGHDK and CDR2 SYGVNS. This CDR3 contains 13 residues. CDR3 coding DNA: TGTGCCAGCTCAGGGTTTAGCTCCTACGAGCAGTACTTC. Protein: CASSGFSSYEQYF.

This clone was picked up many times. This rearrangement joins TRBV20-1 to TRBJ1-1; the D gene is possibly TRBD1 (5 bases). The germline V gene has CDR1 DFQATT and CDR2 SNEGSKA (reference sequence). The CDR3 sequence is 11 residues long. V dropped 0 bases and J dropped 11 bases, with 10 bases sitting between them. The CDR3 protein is CSARDRGTAFF. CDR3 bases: TGCAGTGCTAGAGATCGGGGGACGGCTTTCTTT.

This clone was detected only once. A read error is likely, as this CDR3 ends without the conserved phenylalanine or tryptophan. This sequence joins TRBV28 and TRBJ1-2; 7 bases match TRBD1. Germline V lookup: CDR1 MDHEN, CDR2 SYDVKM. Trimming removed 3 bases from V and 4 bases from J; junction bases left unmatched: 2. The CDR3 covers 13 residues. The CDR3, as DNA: TGTGCCAGCAGTTTGACAGGGACCTATGGCTACACCCTC. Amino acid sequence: CASSLTGTYGYTL.

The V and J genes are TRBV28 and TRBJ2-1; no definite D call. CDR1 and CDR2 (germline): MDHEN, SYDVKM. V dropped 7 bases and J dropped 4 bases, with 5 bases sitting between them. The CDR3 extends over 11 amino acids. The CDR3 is CASTWYNEQFF. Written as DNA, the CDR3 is TGTGCCAGCACCTGGTACAATGAGCAGTTCTTC.

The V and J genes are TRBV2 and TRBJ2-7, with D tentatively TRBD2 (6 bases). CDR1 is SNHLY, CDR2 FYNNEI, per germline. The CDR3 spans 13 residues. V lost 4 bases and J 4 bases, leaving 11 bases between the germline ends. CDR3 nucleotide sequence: TGTGCCAGCAGTGGCGGGGCGGGGTACGAGCAGTACTTC. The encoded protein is CASSGGAGYEQYF.

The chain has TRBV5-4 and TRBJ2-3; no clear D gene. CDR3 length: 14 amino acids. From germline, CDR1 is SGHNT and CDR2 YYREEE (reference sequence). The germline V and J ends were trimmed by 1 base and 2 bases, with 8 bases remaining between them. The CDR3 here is CASSLYPDTDTQYF. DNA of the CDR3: TGTGCCAGCAGCTTGTATCCAGACACAGATACGCAGTATTTT.

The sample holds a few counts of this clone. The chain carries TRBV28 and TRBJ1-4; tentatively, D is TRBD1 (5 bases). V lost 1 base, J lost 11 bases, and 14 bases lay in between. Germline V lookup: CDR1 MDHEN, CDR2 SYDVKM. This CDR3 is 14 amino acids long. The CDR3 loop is CASSLSGRGGKLFF. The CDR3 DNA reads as TGTGCCAGCAGTTTATCGGGTAGGGGCGGGAAACTGTTTTTT.

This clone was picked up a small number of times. CDR3 in DNA: TGCAGTAGTCTGGCGAACACTGAAGCTTTCTTT. Its protein is CSSLANTEAFF. The V call is TRBV20-1, the J call TRBJ1-1; D is unresolved. The CDR3 consists of 11 residues. Trimming pared 8 bases from V and 1 base from J, leaving 8 bases between. In germline, CDR1 is DFQATT, CDR2 SNEGSKA (reference sequence).

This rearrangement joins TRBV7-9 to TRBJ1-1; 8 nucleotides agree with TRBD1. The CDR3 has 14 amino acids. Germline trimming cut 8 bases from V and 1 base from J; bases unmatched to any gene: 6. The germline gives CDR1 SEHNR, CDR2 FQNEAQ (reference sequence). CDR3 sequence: CASASGTGNTEAFF. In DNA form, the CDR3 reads TGTGCCAGCGCGTCCGGGACAGGGAACACTGAAGCTTTCTTT.

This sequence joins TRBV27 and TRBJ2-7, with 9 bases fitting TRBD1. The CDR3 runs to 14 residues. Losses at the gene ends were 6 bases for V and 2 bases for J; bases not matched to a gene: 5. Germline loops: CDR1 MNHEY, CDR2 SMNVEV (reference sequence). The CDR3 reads CASRRDRAAYEQYF. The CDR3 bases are TGTGCCAGCAGAAGGGACAGGGCGGCCTACGAGCAGTACTTC.

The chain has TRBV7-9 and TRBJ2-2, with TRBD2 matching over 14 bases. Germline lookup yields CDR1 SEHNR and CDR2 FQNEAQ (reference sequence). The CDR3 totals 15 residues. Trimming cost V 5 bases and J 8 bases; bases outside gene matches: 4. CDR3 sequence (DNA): TGTGCCAGCAGCACGGGGACTAGCGGGAGTGGGGAGCTGTTTTTT. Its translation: CASSTGTSGSGELFF.

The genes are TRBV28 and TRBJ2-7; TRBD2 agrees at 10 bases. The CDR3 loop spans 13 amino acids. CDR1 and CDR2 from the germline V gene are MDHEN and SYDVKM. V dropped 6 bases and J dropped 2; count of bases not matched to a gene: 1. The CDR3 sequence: CASRGTSAYEQYF. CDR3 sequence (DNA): TGTGCCAGCAGAGGGACTAGCGCCTACGAGCAGTACTTC.

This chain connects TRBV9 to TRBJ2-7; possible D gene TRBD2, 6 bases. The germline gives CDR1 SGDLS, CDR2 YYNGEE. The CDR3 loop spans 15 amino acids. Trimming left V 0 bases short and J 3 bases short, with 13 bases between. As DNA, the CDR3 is TGTGCCAGCAGCGTAGGGGGCGGGAACCTCTACGAGCAGTACTTC. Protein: CASSVGGGNLYEQYF.

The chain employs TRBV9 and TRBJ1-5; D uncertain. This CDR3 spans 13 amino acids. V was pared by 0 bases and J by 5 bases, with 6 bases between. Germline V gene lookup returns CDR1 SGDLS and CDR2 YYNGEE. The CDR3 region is CASSVGEYQPQHF. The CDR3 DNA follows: TGTGCCAGCAGCGTAGGGGAGTATCAGCCCCAGCATTTT.

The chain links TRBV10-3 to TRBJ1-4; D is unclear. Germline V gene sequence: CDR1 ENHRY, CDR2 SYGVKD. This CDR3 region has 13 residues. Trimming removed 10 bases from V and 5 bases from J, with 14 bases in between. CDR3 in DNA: TGTGCCACCCGCCCGAACCAGAATGAAAAACTGTTTTTT. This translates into CATRPNQNEKLFF.

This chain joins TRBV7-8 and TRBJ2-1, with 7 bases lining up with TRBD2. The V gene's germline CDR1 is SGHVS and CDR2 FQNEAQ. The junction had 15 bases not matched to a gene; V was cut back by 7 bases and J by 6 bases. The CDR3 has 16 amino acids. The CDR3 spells CASTAWGEGMVNEQFF. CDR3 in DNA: TGTGCCAGCACCGCGTGGGGGGAGGGTATGGTCAATGAGCAGTTCTTC.

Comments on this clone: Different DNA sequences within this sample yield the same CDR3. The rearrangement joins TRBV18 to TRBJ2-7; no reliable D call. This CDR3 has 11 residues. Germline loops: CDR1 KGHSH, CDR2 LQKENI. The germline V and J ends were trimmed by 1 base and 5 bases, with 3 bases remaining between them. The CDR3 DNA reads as TGTGCCAGCTCACCACTGAACGAGCAGTACTTC. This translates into CASSPLNEQYF.

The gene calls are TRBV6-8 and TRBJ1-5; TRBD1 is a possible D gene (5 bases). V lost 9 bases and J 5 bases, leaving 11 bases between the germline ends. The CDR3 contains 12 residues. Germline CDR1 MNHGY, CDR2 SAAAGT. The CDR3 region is CARRRGDQPQHF. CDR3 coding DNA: TGTGCCAGGCGACGGGGGGATCAGCCCCAGCATTTT.